Following are 32 T cell receptor beta chains from one sample sequenced in a study of T cell changes during pregnancy in multiple sclerosis. Produced via immunoSEQ multiplex PCR; TCRdb's table is partial and in-frame only. Counted here are tens of thousands of clones, roughly 91% occurring once; the ten biggest clones make up about 7%. The specimen comprised peripheral blood, sampled in the third trimester of pregnancy. All receptors derive from a female donor in good health, enrolled as a control in a pregnancy study.

V is TRBV4-3 and J is TRBJ1-2; the D is unclear. V lost 0 bases and J 5 bases, leaving 10 bases between the germline ends. The CDR3 has 14 amino acids. The germline V gene has CDR1 LGHNA and CDR2 YSLEER. The CDR3 nucleotides are TGCGCCAGCAGCCAAGATAGCACGGGGTATGGCTACACCTTC. Its translation: CASSQDSTGYGYTF.

V usage is TRBV2 and J usage is TRBJ1-1; TRBD1 aligns across 8 bases. This CDR3 comprises 14 residues. J lost 3 bases, V lost 6 bases, and 6 bases had no gene match. Germline assignment: CDR1 SNHLY and CDR2 FYNNEI. CDR3: CASRTGAWDTEAFF. Written as DNA, the CDR3 is TGTGCCAGCAGGACAGGGGCCTGGGACACTGAAGCTTTCTTT. Looking up the rest from reference TRBV2 and TRBJ1-1 gives the full variable domain: EPEVTQTPSHQVTQMGQEVILRCVPISNHLYFYWYRQILGQKVEFLVSFYNNEISEKSEIFDDQFSVERPDGSNFTLKIRSTKLEDSAMYFCASRTGAWDTEAFFGQGTRLTVV.

The CDR3 loop reads CASSQEGTGLLGSNQPQHF. In DNA, the CDR3 is TGTGCCAGCAGCCAAGAAGGGACAGGGTTATTGGGTAGCAATCAGCCCCAGCATTTT. The chain carries TRBV4-2 and TRBJ1-5; 9 bases match TRBD1. V was pared by 0 bases and J by 0 bases, with 9 bases of the junction left unmatched. CDR1 is LGHNA, CDR2 YNFKEQ, per germline. This CDR3 has 19 residues.

V and J are TRBV27 and TRBJ1-4; TRBD1 agrees at 7 bases. Germline values: CDR1 MNHEY, CDR2 SMNVEV (reference sequence). V dropped 5 bases and J dropped 6; count of bases not matched to a gene: 9. This CDR3 contains 15 residues. The CDR3 here is CASSQQGISYEKLFF. The CDR3 coding sequence is TGTGCCAGCAGTCAACAGGGGATCTCATATGAAAAACTGTTTTTT.

The chain recombines TRBV5-6 with TRBJ1-4; 8 positions agree with TRBD1. J was trimmed by 10 bases and V by 0 bases; bases with no gene match: 8. The CDR3 spans 15 residues. The germline CDR1 and CDR2 sequences are SGHDT and YYEEEE. CDR3 DNA: TGTGCCAGCAGCTTGGTAACAGGGGGAGGAGGAAAACTGTTTTTT. This encodes CASSLVTGGGGKLFF.

This chain uses TRBV2 with TRBJ1-6; 8 bases are a match to TRBD1. This CDR3 has 14 amino acids. Germline V gene sequence: CDR1 SNHLY, CDR2 FYNNEI. V shed 6 bases, J shed 6 bases, and the junction held 4 bases outside the gene matches. CDR3 protein: CASSPDRGNSPLHF. Here the CDR3 DNA reads TGTGCCAGCAGCCCCGACAGGGGTAATTCACCCCTCCACTTT. Full variable domain (remainder filled in from reference TRBV2 and TRBJ1-6): EPEVTQTPSHQVTQMGQEVILRCVPISNHLYFYWYRQILGQKVEFLVSFYNNEISEKSEIFDDQFSVERPDGSNFTLKIRSTKLEDSAMYFCASSPDRGNSPLHFGNGTRLTVT.

This clone is a singleton in its sample. The chain links TRBV7-6 to TRBJ1-1; no clear D. CDR1 and CDR2 (germline): SGHVS, FNYEAQ. The CDR3 contains 15 residues. V lost 4 bases and J 5 bases, leaving 17 bases between the germline ends. CDR3 residues: CASSSGPTRGTEAFF. CDR3 nucleotides: TGTGCCAGCAGCTCCGGCCCCACCCGAGGGACTGAAGCTTTCTTT.

The chain carries TRBV5-6 and TRBJ1-1; 8 positions agree with TRBD1. The trim removed 0 bases at V and 4 bases at J, leaving 11 bases unmatched. The CDR3 extends over 17 amino acids. The germline V gene has CDR1 SGHDT and CDR2 YYEEEE. This CDR3 is CASSLGTGIFRGTEAFF. DNA of the CDR3: TGTGCCAGCAGCTTGGGGACAGGGATATTCCGGGGCACTGAAGCTTTCTTT.

The V and J genes are TRBV5-4 and TRBJ2-1; 8 nucleotides align to TRBD2. Unmatched junction bases numbered 15, after V lost 4 bases and J lost 9 bases. Germline CDR1 SGHNT, CDR2 YYREEE (reference sequence). This CDR3 has 16 amino acids. The chain's CDR3 is CASSQPGLVVLGEQFF. In DNA form, the CDR3 reads TGTGCCAGCAGCCAGCCGGGACTAGTCGTTTTAGGTGAGCAGTTCTTC.

J is TRBJ2-5 and V is TRBV11-2; 9 nucleotides line up with TRBD2. The trim removed 1 base at V and 5 bases at J, leaving 8 bases unmatched. Germline V gene sequence: CDR1 SGHAT, CDR2 FQNNGV. CDR3 length: 16 amino acids. Here the CDR3 reads CASSLVGLAGRETQYF. The CDR3 DNA reads as TGTGCCAGCAGCTTAGTAGGGCTAGCGGGAAGGGAGACCCAGTACTTC.

This clone was detected a few times. V usage is TRBV30 and J usage is TRBJ1-5, with TRBD1 identical over 8 bases. Unmatched junction bases numbered 4, after V lost 1 base and J lost 5 bases. The CDR3 is 14 residues long. Looked up from germline, CDR1 is GTSNPN and CDR2 is SVGIG (reference sequence). CDR3 amino acids: CAWSAGQGDQPQHF. In DNA, the CDR3 is TGTGCCTGGAGTGCTGGACAGGGAGATCAGCCCCAGCATTTT.

CDR3: CASSENGLVGGIAKNIQYF. In nucleotides, the CDR3 is TGTGCCAGCAGTGAGAACGGACTAGTTGGGGGAATAGCCAAAAACATTCAGTACTTC. The chain combines TRBV2 with TRBJ2-4; the match to TRBD2 covers 7 bases. Looked up from germline, CDR1 is SNHLY and CDR2 is FYNNEI. J gave up 0 bases and V 3 bases, and 14 bases lay outside the gene matches. This CDR3 comprises 19 residues.

The V gene is TRBV18, the J gene TRBJ1-2; TRBD1 matches at 10 bases. CDR1 KGHSH and CDR2 LQKENI come from the germline V gene. The CDR3 loop spans 16 amino acids. Germline trimming cut 3 bases from V and 6 bases from J; bases unmatched to any gene: 10. This CDR3 reads CASSPYPTGGEDGYTF. In nucleotides, the CDR3 is TGTGCCAGCTCACCGTATCCGACAGGGGGCGAAGATGGCTACACCTTC.

The chain carries TRBV2 and TRBJ2-7, with D tentatively TRBD1 (6 bases). The CDR3 extends over 14 amino acids. From germline, CDR1 is SNHLY and CDR2 FYNNEI. Trimming removed 6 bases at V and 1 base at J, with 13 bases between. The CDR3 DNA reads TGTGCCAGCAGCTTACAGGGCCCGTCCTACGAGCAGTACTTC. Residues: CASSLQGPSYEQYF.

This chain uses TRBV14 with TRBJ1-2; D uncertain. CDR1 and CDR2 from the germline V gene are SGHDN and FVKESK. V was trimmed by 4 bases and J by 3 bases, leaving 12 bases between them. CDR3 size: 14 residues. The CDR3 nucleotides are TGTGCCAGCAGCCCCCTGGCGGGGTACTATGGCTACACCTTC. Residues: CASSPLAGYYGYTF.

The chain joins TRBV9 to TRBJ1-1; a weak D match, TRBD1 (5 bases). The germline V and J ends were trimmed by 2 bases and 1 base, with 12 bases remaining between them. Per germline, CDR1 SGDLS and CDR2 YYNGEE. The CDR3 is made up of 15 amino acids. Here the CDR3 reads CASSVQGSGNTEAFF. The CDR3 DNA reads as TGTGCCAGCAGCGTCCAGGGAAGTGGGAACACTGAAGCTTTCTTT.

The chain combines TRBV9 with TRBJ2-7; TRBD1 matches 9 bases. The CDR3 length is 14 residues. Germline-derived CDR1 and CDR2 are SGDLS and YYNGEE. Germline trimming cut 0 bases from V and 3 bases from J; bases unmatched to any gene: 1. In DNA, the CDR3 is TGTGCCAGCAGCGTAGAGGGACAGGGCTACGAGCAGTACTTC. Its protein is CASSVEGQGYEQYF.

The V call is TRBV6-5, the J call TRBJ1-1; 7 nucleotides match TRBD1. The CDR3 extends over 13 amino acids. V lost 7 bases and J lost 4; bases outside the gene matches: 6. The germline gives CDR1 MNHEY, CDR2 SVGAGI. The CDR3 loop is CASNPTGSTEAFF. CDR3 bases: TGTGCCAGCAACCCGACAGGGTCCACTGAAGCTTTCTTT.

The V gene is TRBV4-3, the J gene TRBJ2-1, with D possibly TRBD2 on 6 matching bases. The V gene lost 6 bases and the J gene lost 8 bases, with 20 bases spanning the gap. CDR3 length equals 15 residues. From germline, CDR1 is LGHNA and CDR2 YSLEER. This CDR3 reads CASSPGSGSGDEQFF. CDR3 DNA: TGCGCCAGCAGTCCAGGGTCCGGGTCGGGGGATGAGCAGTTCTTC.

Concerning this clone itself: Additional DNA sequences in this sample encode the identical CDR3. The chain is built from TRBV5-1 and TRBJ2-7; a possible D gene is TRBD2 (5 bases). V was clipped by 2 bases and J by 3 bases, with 6 bases between them. The CDR3 loop spans 12 amino acids. Germline CDR1 and CDR2: SGHRS and YFSETQ. CDR3 coding DNA: TGCGCCAGCAGCTTAAGCGGCTACGAGCAGTACTTC. This translates into CASSLSGYEQYF.

The chain has TRBV5-6 and TRBJ2-3, with D possibly TRBD2 on 6 matching bases. V was cut by 6 bases and J by 2 bases, with 22 bases left in between. The germline V gene encodes CDR1 SGHDT and CDR2 YYEEEE. This CDR3 has 17 residues. This CDR3 reads CASTYSGTGVYTDTQYF. CDR3 DNA sequence: TGTGCCAGCACCTACTCAGGGACTGGAGTTTACACAGATACGCAGTATTTT.

This clone was observed a single time. This chain joins TRBV6-6 and TRBJ1-3; a weak D match, TRBD1 (5 bases). The CDR3 runs 15 residues. In germline, CDR1 is MNHNY, CDR2 SVGAGI (reference sequence). Trimming removed 2 bases from V and 1 base from J, with 9 bases in between. In DNA, the CDR3 is TGTGCCAGCAGTTACGGCCAGGGTTCTGGAAACACCATATATTTT. This codes for CASSYGQGSGNTIYF.

The gene calls are TRBV5-5 and TRBJ2-7, with D perhaps matching TRBD2 (5 bases). Deletions cut 4 bases from V and 3 bases from J, with 14 bases between. From germline, CDR1 is SGHKS and CDR2 YYEKEE (reference sequence). CDR3 length equals 14 residues. The CDR3 sequence is CASSPRTSGYEQYF. CDR3 sequence (DNA): TGTGCCAGCAGCCCGAGGACTTCGGGCTACGAGCAGTACTTC. Based on the CDR3 plus reference TRBV5-5 and TRBJ2-7, the full variable domain is DAGVTQSPTHLIKTRGQQVTLRCSPISGHKSVSWYQQVLGQGPQFIFQYYEKEERGRGNFPDRFSARQFPNYSSELNVNALLLGDSALYLCASSPRTSGYEQYFGPGTRLTVT.

The rearrangement links TRBV11-2 to TRBJ1-4; D is uncertain. Trimming removed 0 bases at V and 12 bases at J, with 14 bases between. Germline-derived CDR1 and CDR2 are SGHAT and FQNNGV. The CDR3 extends over 14 amino acids. CDR3 in amino acids: CASSLERRFEELFF. The CDR3 nucleotides read TGTGCCAGCAGCTTAGAAAGGAGGTTCGAAGAACTGTTTTTT. Full variable domain (remainder filled in from reference TRBV11-2 and TRBJ1-4): EAGVAQSPRYKIIEKRQSVAFWCNPISGHATLYWYQQILGQGPKLLIQFQNNGVVDDSQLPKDRFSAERLKGVDSTLKIQPAKLEDSAVYLCASSLERRFEELFFGSGTQLSVL.

The chain couples TRBV19 to TRBJ2-3, with 10 nucleotides matching TRBD1. The CDR3 sequence is 18 residues long. Germline loops: CDR1 LNHDA, CDR2 SQIVND (reference sequence). With V trimmed by 10 bases and J by 1 base, 17 bases remained unmatched. This CDR3 is CATKKTGGAISGTDTQYF. The CDR3 nucleotides read TGTGCCACGAAAAAGACAGGGGGCGCGATAAGCGGCACAGATACGCAGTATTTT.

The genes are TRBV5-1 and TRBJ2-1, with 11 positions matching TRBD1. This CDR3 region has 15 residues. Germline CDR1 SGHRS, CDR2 YFSETQ. The V and J ends lost 5 bases and 3 bases, in that order; junction bases with no gene match: 4. CDR3 region: CASRTGTGGYNEQFF. The CDR3 nucleotides read TGCGCCAGCAGGACCGGGACAGGGGGCTACAATGAGCAGTTCTTC.

This chain joins TRBV27 and TRBJ1-3; 9 positions match TRBD1. V was clipped by 5 bases and J by 4 bases; unmatched bases: 12. Germline CDR1 is MNHEY and CDR2 is SMNVEV (reference sequence). This CDR3 is built from 17 residues. CDR3: CASSPGTGRKSGNTIYF. The CDR3 DNA reads as TGTGCCAGCAGTCCTGGGACAGGGAGGAAATCCGGAAACACCATATATTTT.

This clone was found once. The chain joins TRBV15 to TRBJ2-2; D is possibly TRBD2 (6 bases). The V end was cut by 7 bases, the J end by 3 bases, with 12 bases between. CDR1 is LNHNV and CDR2 is YYDKDF in the germline V gene (reference sequence). The CDR3 consists of 14 residues. CDR3 sequence reads: CATMGDSHTGELFF. The CDR3 DNA follows: TGTGCCACCATGGGGGACTCCCACACCGGGGAGCTGTTTTTT.

The chain employs TRBV2 and TRBJ1-2; 9 nucleotides align to TRBD1. The length of the CDR3 is 14 residues. Trimming cost V 11 bases and J 0 bases; bases outside gene matches: 7. Germline CDR1 reads SNHLY; CDR2 reads FYNNEI. The chain's CDR3 is CAFRDREANYGYTF. Written as DNA, the CDR3 is TGTGCCTTCAGGGACAGGGAGGCTAACTATGGCTACACCTTC.

The V call is TRBV2, the J call TRBJ2-3, with 11 bases lining up with TRBD1. Germline CDR1 and CDR2: SNHLY and FYNNEI. This CDR3 region has 14 residues. After removal of 4 bases from V and 7 bases from J, the junction contained 4 bases not matched to a gene. The CDR3 region has the DNA TGTGCCAGCAGTGCGGACAGGGGGCGAAATACGCAGTATTTT. Translating it yields CASSADRGRNTQYF.

This clone has a single count. This chain joins TRBV5-1 and TRBJ1-1; 12 positions agree with TRBD1. V shed 2 bases, J shed 0 bases, and the junction held 2 bases outside the gene matches. CDR1 and CDR2 from the germline V gene are SGHRS and YFSETQ. CDR3 size: 16 residues. The CDR3 is CASSFGTGGLNTEAFF. CDR3 nucleotides: TGCGCCAGCAGCTTCGGGACAGGGGGCTTGAACACTGAAGCTTTCTTT.

The rearrangement uses TRBV6-1 and TRBJ1-5; no firm D call. Trimming left V 4 bases short and J 9 bases short, with 10 bases between. Germline assignment: CDR1 MNHNS and CDR2 SASEGT. The CDR3 consists of 12 residues. As DNA, the CDR3 is TGTGCCAGCAGTGCTTCTCTACCGCCCCAGCATTTT. Encoded protein: CASSASLPPQHF.